Below are 21 T cell receptor beta chains sequenced from a single sample in a study of Graves' ophthalmopathy and Graves' hyperthyroidism. Investigators amplified TCR beta CDR3 regions from RNA transcripts. The first-round RT-PCR employed HTBI primers together with the Qiagen OneStep RT-PCR kit. A multiplex PCR was then performed as the second round. Via MiXCR, TCRdb re-called the multiplex PCR reads, giving one row per CDR3 protein. The data hold 200,000 to 300,000 distinct CDR3 sequences, with 45% to 55% observed a single time. Sample: peripheral blood. These receptors all stem from an adult man with Graves' ophthalmopathy.

The table lists this clonotype with a few counts. The chain carries TRBV20-1 and TRBJ1-1, with 9 bases matching TRBD1. The ends lost 4 bases at V and 3 bases at J; junction bases unmatched: 9. Germline loops: CDR1 DFQATT, CDR2 SNEGSKA (reference sequence). There are 15 residues in the CDR3. The CDR3, as DNA: TGCAGTGCTATCCCCCAGGACAGGGGCGACACTGAAGCTTTCTTT. Protein product: CSAIPQDRGDTEAFF.

Notes on this clonotype: At one of its ends the junction is not consistent with the germline gene, which may arise from a read error. The chain links TRBV5-1 to TRBJ2-5; TRBD2 agrees at 14 bases. This CDR3 region has 15 residues. Germline values: CDR1 SGHRS, CDR2 YFSETQ. DNA of the CDR3: TGTGCCAGCAGACCTGGACTAGCGGGGGGAGAGACCCAGTACTTC. Its translation is CASRPGLAGGETQYF.

This clonotype was seen a single time. This chain links TRBV4-1 with TRBJ1-2, with a tentative D call TRBD1 (6 bases). CDR3 length: 17 amino acids. V shed 3 bases and J shed 7 bases, with 24 bases lying between them. Germline CDR1 MGHRA, CDR2 YSYEKL. CDR3 in amino acids: CASSHHATDRRLPGYTF. As DNA, the CDR3 is TGCGCCAGCAGCCACCACGCTACCGACAGGCGCCTGCCTGGCTACACCTTC.

The CDR3 loop is CSARAGFYEQYF. CDR3 bases: TGCAGTGCTAGGGCAGGGTTCTACGAGCAGTACTTC. V gene TRBV20-1 combines with J gene TRBJ2-7; a weak D match, TRBD1 (5 bases). The CDR3 contains 12 residues. CDR1 DFQATT and CDR2 SNEGSKA come from the germline V gene (reference sequence). The V gene lost 3 bases and the J gene lost 3 bases, with 9 bases spanning the gap.

This chain's CDR3 is CASRDGQGYYEQYF. CDR3 DNA sequence: TGTGCCAGCAGGGATGGACAGGGTTACTACGAGCAGTACTTC. The V gene is TRBV6-1, the J gene TRBJ2-7, with TRBD1 identical over 8 bases. Germline lookup yields CDR1 MNHNS and CDR2 SASEGT. The CDR3 runs to 14 residues. V was clipped by 6 bases and J by 3 bases; unmatched bases: 7.

CDR3 protein: CSTTGNTGELFF. CDR3 coding DNA: TGCAGTACCACAGGGAACACCGGGGAGCTGTTTTTT. The chain has TRBV20-1 and TRBJ2-2; perhaps TRBD1 as D (5 bases). CDR1 DFQATT and CDR2 SNEGSKA come from the germline V gene (reference sequence). This CDR3 has 12 amino acids. Trimming left V 8 bases short and J 1 base short, with 8 bases between.

This chain connects TRBV5-4 to TRBJ2-2; D possibly corresponds to TRBD2 (5 bases). Trimming stripped 0 bases from V and 0 bases from J, with 9 bases between. The CDR3 covers 16 residues. From germline, CDR1 is SGHNT and CDR2 YYREEE (reference sequence). The DNA for the CDR3 is TGTGCCAGCAGCTTGGTTTCTAGCACGAACACCGGGGAGCTGTTTTTT. It yields the protein CASSLVSSTNTGELFF.

V usage is TRBV5-1 and J usage is TRBJ2-7; D may be TRBD1 or TRBD2 (5 bases each). V was shortened by 0 bases and J by 1 base, with 11 bases between the two germline ends. From germline, CDR1 is SGHRS and CDR2 YFSETQ. This CDR3 spans 15 amino acids. The CDR3 DNA follows: TGCGCCAGCAGCTTGGAACCAGAGGGGTCCTACGAGCAGTACTTC. Its protein is CASSLEPEGSYEQYF.

This clonotype was detected ten times or more. The rearrangement joins TRBV10-1 to TRBJ1-6, with 8 bases that match TRBD1. The junction had 2 bases not matched to a gene; V was cut back by 0 bases and J by 10 bases. The germline V gene encodes CDR1 WNHNN and CDR2 SYGVQD (reference sequence). This CDR3 spans 14 amino acids. Written as DNA, the CDR3 is TGCGCCAGCAGTGAGTCACGGACAGGGTCACCCCTCCACTTT. Its protein product is CASSESRTGSPLHF.

This chain uses TRBV10-3 with TRBJ2-7; 10 bases agree with TRBD2. The CDR3 is 15 amino acids. The J segment lost 4 bases and the V segment lost 10 bases, leaving 13 bases of the junction unmatched. CDR1 and CDR2 from the germline V gene are ENHRY and SYGVKD. The CDR3 bases are TGTGCCAGCAGCCCCGAGTTAGCGGGGGGTTACGAGCAGTACTTC. Encoded protein: CASSPELAGGYEQYF.

This chain joins TRBV7-3 and TRBJ1-1; maybe TRBD1 (6 bases). The CDR3 totals 16 residues. Germline V gene sequence: CDR1 SGHTA, CDR2 FQGTGA. The V and J ends lost 2 bases and 4 bases respectively, with 17 bases between them. CDR3 sequence: CASSLGLGGLVTEAFF. Written as DNA, the CDR3 is TGTGCCAGCAGCTTAGGGTTAGGGGGTTTGGTCACTGAAGCTTTCTTT.

The V gene is TRBV4-2, the J gene TRBJ1-6; D call uncertain. Trimming removed 0 bases at V and 0 bases at J, with 9 bases between. The CDR3 has 17 amino acids. Germline CDR1 LGHNA, CDR2 YNFKEQ. CDR3 residues: CASSQDRPSSYNSPLHF. The CDR3 DNA is TGTGCCAGCAGCCAAGATCGACCTAGCTCCTATAATTCACCCCTCCACTTT.

The rearrangement uses TRBV20-1 and TRBJ2-7; 10 bases align to TRBD2. With V trimmed by 4 bases and J by 2 bases, 5 bases remained unmatched. Per germline, CDR1 DFQATT and CDR2 SNEGSKA (reference sequence). This CDR3 has 14 amino acids. Here the CDR3 reads CSAILSGGAYEQYF. CDR3 nucleotide sequence: TGCAGTGCTATCCTGAGCGGGGGGGCCTACGAGCAGTACTTC.

This clonotype occurred a few times. This chain connects TRBV19 to TRBJ1-5, with D perhaps TRBD1 (6 bases). Per germline, CDR1 LNHDA and CDR2 SQIVND (reference sequence). Trimming pared 3 bases from V and 3 bases from J, leaving 12 bases between. CDR3 length: 15 amino acids. Here the CDR3 reads CASSIPDRSNQPQHF. The CDR3 DNA follows: TGTGCCAGTAGTATCCCCGACAGGTCCAATCAGCCCCAGCATTTT. Supplemented by reference TRBV19 and TRBJ1-5, the full variable domain reads DGGITQSPKYLFRKEGQNVTLSCEQNLNHDAMYWYRQDPGQGLRLIYYSQIVNDFQKGDIAEGYSVSREKKESFPLTVTSAQKNPTAFYLCASSIPDRSNQPQHFGDGTRLSIL.

This clonotype was seen only a few times. V gene TRBV19 combines with J gene TRBJ1-1, with D perhaps matching TRBD1 (5 bases). V was pared by 6 bases and J by 3 bases, with 11 bases between. The germline V gene encodes CDR1 LNHDA and CDR2 SQIVND (reference sequence). This CDR3 is 13 amino acids long. Written as DNA, the CDR3 is TGTGCCAGTAGCCAACAGGTGGACACTGAAGCTTTCTTT. Amino acid sequence: CASSQQVDTEAFF. Full variable domain (missing parts from reference TRBV19 and TRBJ1-1): DGGITQSPKYLFRKEGQNVTLSCEQNLNHDAMYWYRQDPGQGLRLIYYSQIVNDFQKGDIAEGYSVSREKKESFPLTVTSAQKNPTAFYLCASSQQVDTEAFFGQGTRLTVV.

The rearrangement uses TRBV29-1 and TRBJ1-2; TRBD1 agrees at 7 bases. The CDR3 length is 13 residues. CDR1 SQVTM and CDR2 ANQGSEA come from the germline V gene. Trimming removed 6 bases from V and 5 bases from J; junction bases left unmatched: 9. This chain's CDR3 is CSVHNRGGYGYTF. Written as DNA, the CDR3 is TGCAGCGTCCATAACAGGGGAGGGTATGGCTACACCTTC.

This clonotype was seen many times. The gene calls are TRBV10-3 and TRBJ1-6; D not resolved. This CDR3 is 13 amino acids long. From germline, CDR1 is ENHRY and CDR2 SYGVKD. Trimming shortened V by 10 bases and J by 7 bases, and 14 bases separated the two germline ends. CDR3: CATRGAINSPLHF. As DNA, the CDR3 is TGTGCCACCCGAGGAGCAATCAATTCACCCCTCCACTTT.

The V gene is TRBV12-3 or TRBV12-4, the J gene TRBJ2-5, with 9 bases identical to TRBD1. The CDR3 runs 15 residues. V lost 5 bases to trimming and J lost 4 bases; unmatched junction nucleotides: 8. Here the CDR3 reads CASSPGTGLGETQYF. CDR3 coding DNA: TGTGCCAGCAGTCCCGGGACAGGGTTGGGAGAGACCCAGTACTTC.

The chain has TRBV9 and TRBJ1-2; 8 bases are shared with TRBD1. This CDR3 is 14 amino acids long. V lost 4 bases and J lost 0; bases outside the gene matches: 2. From germline, CDR1 is SGDLS and CDR2 YYNGEE. In DNA form, the CDR3 reads TGTGCCAGCAGCATGACAGGGGCTAACTATGGCTACACCTTC. Translated, it gives CASSMTGANYGYTF.

V and J are TRBV7-2 and TRBJ2-7; 8 bases fit TRBD2. CDR3 length: 15 amino acids. Germline values: CDR1 SGHTA, CDR2 FQGNSA. V lost 5 bases to trimming and J lost 2 bases; unmatched junction nucleotides: 8. In DNA form, the CDR3 reads TGTGCCAGCAGCCTCGGGAGGGGGATTACCTACGAGCAGTACTTC. Its translation is CASSLGRGITYEQYF. The variable domain in full, completed from reference TRBV7-2 and TRBJ2-7, reads GAGVSQSPSNKVTEKGKDVELRCDPISGHTALYWYRQSLGQGLEFLIYFQGNSAPDKSGLPSDRFSAERTGGSVSTLTIQRTQQEDSAVYLCASSLGRGITYEQYFGPGTRLTVT.

The chain joins TRBV29-1 to TRBJ1-1, with D perhaps matching TRBD1 (5 bases). CDR3 size: 15 residues. CDR1 and CDR2 (germline): SQVTM, ANQGSEA. V was shortened by 3 bases and J by 3 bases, with 17 bases between the two germline ends. This chain's CDR3 is CSVERWGDRDTEAFF. CDR3 sequence (DNA): TGCAGCGTTGAGAGATGGGGCGATAGGGACACTGAAGCTTTCTTT.